The 3 T cell receptor beta chains given below trace back to one sample, sequenced in a study of CD8 T cells in Susac syndrome. RNA, at roughly 0.45 to 1 ug, was reverse transcribed with random hexamers. TCRdb re-derived calls from the immunoSEQ multiplex PCR reads in MiXCR, one entry per CDR3 protein. The sample shows fewer than 350,000 distinct CDR3 sequences, about nine tenths of them seen only once. Sequenced: CD8+ T cells from PBMCs. The receptors stem from a human donor with multiple sclerosis.

V and J are TRBV2 and TRBJ2-3; D is unresolved. Trimming took off 3 bases at V and 3 bases at J, with 4 bases between the two ends. The CDR3 totals 12 residues. The germline V gene encodes CDR1 SNHLY and CDR2 FYNNEI. CDR3 nucleotides: TGTGCCAGCAGTGACGGTACAGATACGCAGTATTTT. Translating gives CASSDGTDTQYF.

The rearrangement joins TRBV20-1 to TRBJ2-7; TRBD1 matches at 7 bases. The V segment lost 6 bases and the J segment 0 bases; nucleotides outside the gene matches: 8. CDR3 length: 14 residues. Germline V CDR1 and CDR2: DFQATT, SNEGSKA (reference sequence). CDR3 nucleotide sequence: TGCAGTGCCGACCGACAGGGTCCCTCCTACGAGCAGTACTTC. It is translated as CSADRQGPSYEQYF.

V usage is TRBV14 and J usage is TRBJ2-1; 11 nucleotides match TRBD2. CDR1 is SGHDN, CDR2 FVKESK, per germline. Trimming took 8 bases from V and 5 from J; bases not matched to a gene: 5. CDR3 length: 14 residues. CDR3 residues: CASGLAGGDNEQFF. The CDR3 bases are TGTGCCAGCGGTCTAGCGGGAGGAGACAATGAGCAGTTCTTC. Full variable domain (remainder filled in from reference TRBV14 and TRBJ2-1): EAGVTQFPSHSVIEKGQTVTLRCDPISGHDNLYWYRRVMGKEIKFLLHFVKESKQDESGMPNNRFLAERTGGTYSTLKVQPAELEDSGVYFCASGLAGGDNEQFFGPGTRLTVL.